Presented here are 29 T cell receptor beta chains from one specimen sequenced in a study of CD8 T cells in ankylosing spondylitis. TCRdb recomputed calls from the 5' RACE reads with MiXCR, one row per CDR3 protein. The sample lists about 250,000 distinct CDR3 sequences, over 30% occurring once. Sequenced: blood, either unsorted or a sorted T cell fraction (not recorded which). These receptors came from a male donor with ankylosing spondylitis or in good health (not recorded which).

This clonotype was counted only a few times. The CDR3 sequence is CASSQSGTDTQYF. Here the CDR3 DNA reads TGTGCCAGCAGCCAGTCAGGCACAGATACGCAGTATTTT. The genes are TRBV12-3 or TRBV12-4 and TRBJ2-3; D is unresolved. CDR3 length: 13 residues. V lost 6 bases and J 1 base, leaving 8 bases between the germline ends.

In this sample, this clonotype turned up many times. The chain combines TRBV6-1 with TRBJ1-1; D not resolved. CDR3 size: 13 residues. Trimming took 7 bases from V and 2 from J, leaving 11 bases between them. Germline CDR1 MNHNS, CDR2 SASEGT. The CDR3 DNA reads as TGTGCCAGCACCACACGGGAAAACACTGAAGCTTTCTTT. As protein: CASTTRENTEAFF.

The chain is built from TRBV28 and TRBJ2-7; D call uncertain. Germline V gene sequence: CDR1 MDHEN, CDR2 SYDVKM. The CDR3 spans 13 residues. V dropped 6 bases and J dropped 0 bases, with 9 bases sitting between them. This chain's CDR3 is CASSQDASYEQYF. CDR3 nucleotide sequence: TGTGCCAGCAGCCAAGACGCCTCCTACGAGCAGTACTTC. The variable domain in full, with the rest retrieved from reference TRBV28 and TRBJ2-7, is DVKVTQSSRYLVKRTGEKVFLECVQDMDHENMFWYRQDPGLGLRLIYFSYDVKMKEKGDIPEGYSVSREKKERFSLILESASTNQTSMYLCASSQDASYEQYFGPGTRLTVT.

This clonotype was seen more than once but under ten times. V gene TRBV20-1 combines with J gene TRBJ1-1; D possibly corresponds to TRBD1 (6 bases). CDR1 and CDR2 (germline): DFQATT, SNEGSKA (reference sequence). V lost 0 bases and J 1 base, leaving 15 bases between the germline ends. The CDR3 is 16 amino acids. CDR3 region: CSARDFGGSRNTEAFF. The CDR3 region has the DNA TGCAGTGCTAGAGATTTCGGGGGCTCACGGAACACTGAAGCTTTCTTT.

This clonotype was recorded a few times. V usage is TRBV18 and J usage is TRBJ1-2; D call uncertain. Germline CDR1 and CDR2: KGHSH and LQKENI. V shed 2 bases and J shed 8 bases, with 12 bases lying between them. This CDR3 is built from 13 residues. The CDR3 spells CASSPEGLRGYTF. The DNA of the CDR3 is TGTGCCAGCTCACCAGAGGGCCTAAGGGGCTACACCTTC.

The chain couples TRBV5-1 to TRBJ2-7; 11 nucleotides align to TRBD1. Trimming took 3 bases from V and 3 from J; bases not matched to a gene: 11. The CDR3 contains 17 residues. The germline CDR1 and CDR2 sequences are SGHRS and YFSETQ. The CDR3 protein is CASSSDSGTGGLYEQYF. Here the CDR3 DNA reads TGCGCCAGCAGCTCCGACTCAGGGACAGGGGGACTCTACGAGCAGTACTTC. Together with reference TRBV5-1 and TRBJ2-7, the CDR3 gives the full variable domain: KAGVTQTPRYLIKTRGQQVTLSCSPISGHRSVSWYQQTPGQGLQFLFEYFSETQRNKGNFPGRFSGRQFSNSRSEMNVSTLELGDSALYLCASSSDSGTGGLYEQYFGPGTRLTVT.

This clonotype was detected a few times. The V call is TRBV6-4, the J call TRBJ2-1; TRBD2 matches at 7 bases. After removal of 6 bases from V and 6 bases from J, the junction contained 11 bases not matched to a gene. This CDR3 has 15 residues. Germline V gene data show CDR1 as MRHNA and CDR2 as SNTAGT. The CDR3 DNA reads as TGTGCCAGCAGCCCTGGTCTAGCGGATTCCAATGAGCAGTTCTTC. Amino acid sequence: CASSPGLADSNEQFF.

This clonotype came up a few times. The rearrangement uses TRBV10-3 and TRBJ2-7; D possibly corresponds to TRBD2 (7 bases). V lost 3 bases and J 7 bases, leaving 19 bases between the germline ends. The CDR3 runs 15 residues. Germline-derived CDR1 and CDR2 are ENHRY and SYGVKD. The CDR3 coding sequence is TGTGCCATCAGTGACCGGGGGGCTGTCTCGTGGGAGCAGTACTTC. Translated, it gives CAISDRGAVSWEQYF.

This chain links TRBV27 with TRBJ2-2, with TRBD1 as a possible D gene (5 bases). V was clipped by 10 bases and J by 1 base, with 10 bases between them. The germline CDR1 and CDR2 sequences are MNHEY and SMNVEV (reference sequence). The CDR3 extends over 13 amino acids. The CDR3 region has the DNA TGTGCCATCCTCGACAGGAACACCGGGGAGCTGTTTTTT. The encoded protein is CAILDRNTGELFF.

This clonotype showed up just a few times. This sequence joins TRBV20-1 and TRBJ2-7; TRBD2 aligns across 10 bases. CDR3 length: 16 residues. V gave up 6 bases and J gave up 6 bases; unmatched junction bases: 17. CDR1 is DFQATT and CDR2 is SNEGSKA in the germline V gene (reference sequence). The CDR3 DNA is TGCAGTGCCCCAAGGGACTTACGGACTAGCGGTAGCGAGCAGTACTTC. This encodes CSAPRDLRTSGSEQYF.

This clonotype was seen a few times. The gene calls are TRBV20-1 and TRBJ2-7; D is undetermined. The CDR3 is 11 residues long. The V end was cut by 3 bases, the J end by 1 base, with 4 bases between. The germline gives CDR1 DFQATT, CDR2 SNEGSKA (reference sequence). As DNA, the CDR3 is TGCAGTGCTAGCCCTTCCTACGAGCAGTACTTC. Residues: CSASPSYEQYF.

The chain uses TRBV12-3 or TRBV12-4 and TRBJ2-2; D is unclear. V was shortened by 6 bases and J by 10 bases, with 12 bases between the two germline ends. The CDR3 contains 12 residues. In DNA, the CDR3 is TGTGCCAGCAGCCTCGGTTCCGAGGAGCTGTTTTTT. Translated, it gives CASSLGSEELFF.

This chain joins TRBV4-1 and TRBJ2-3, with TRBD1 identical over 7 bases. V lost 10 bases and J lost 0; bases outside the gene matches: 7. There are 14 residues in the CDR3. The germline CDR1 and CDR2 sequences are MGHRA and YSYEKL. CDR3 sequence (DNA): TGCGCCACAACAGGGGACCCTAGCACAGATACGCAGTATTTT. Amino acids: CATTGDPSTDTQYF.

The rearrangement links TRBV6-2 or TRBV6-3 to TRBJ2-5; 9 bases fit TRBD1. CDR1 and CDR2 (germline): MNHEY, SVGEGT. V lost 5 bases and J lost 5; bases outside the gene matches: 6. The CDR3 covers 14 residues. The chain's CDR3 is CASSDIDRGETQYF. CDR3 nucleotide sequence: TGTGCCAGCAGTGACATCGACAGGGGGGAGACCCAGTACTTC.

The rearrangement joins TRBV3-1 to TRBJ2-3; D is unclear. Germline CDR1 LGHDT, CDR2 YNNKEL (reference sequence). The V and J ends lost 8 bases and 7 bases respectively, with 19 bases between them. The CDR3 consists of 14 residues. The CDR3 region has the DNA TGTGCCAGCGCCATCTCTAGTGCCCCACATACGCAGTATTTT. Translated, it gives CASAISSAPHTQYF.

This clonotype was seen only a few times. The V gene is TRBV20-1, the J gene TRBJ1-4; D remains unclear. Per germline, CDR1 DFQATT and CDR2 SNEGSKA (reference sequence). Trimming pared 6 bases from V and 6 bases from J, leaving 14 bases between. The CDR3 length is 13 residues. The CDR3 DNA is TGCAGTGCCCTCAGACCCACGGATGAAAAACTGTTTTTT. Its translation is CSALRPTDEKLFF.

The chain carries TRBV20-1 and TRBJ2-3, with 11 bases lining up with TRBD2. J gave up 0 bases and V 2 bases, and 4 bases lay outside the gene matches. In germline, CDR1 is DFQATT, CDR2 SNEGSKA (reference sequence). This CDR3 has 16 amino acids. The CDR3 nucleotides read TGCAGTGCTAGAACTAGCGGGGGCCCTAGCACAGATACGCAGTATTTT. Protein sequence: CSARTSGGPSTDTQYF.

This clonotype was detected many times. J is TRBJ2-3 and V is TRBV20-1; 8 nucleotides align to TRBD1. Germline lookup yields CDR1 DFQATT and CDR2 SNEGSKA (reference sequence). Trimming at V came to 6 bases and at J to 2 bases, leaving 4 bases not matched to a gene. The CDR3 extends over 13 amino acids. The CDR3 coding sequence is TGCAGTGCCGACAGGGGTACCACAGATACGCAGTATTTT. It codes for CSADRGTTDTQYF.

The chain combines TRBV6-4 with TRBJ2-5, with a tentative D call TRBD1 (6 bases). Germline V gene sequence: CDR1 MRHNA, CDR2 SNTAGT. The CDR3 length is 14 residues. The V end was cut by 4 bases, the J end by 5 bases, with 14 bases between. CDR3 DNA sequence: TGTGCCAGCAGTGTCCCCACAGGGATGGAGACCCAGTACTTC. Its protein is CASSVPTGMETQYF.

This clonotype was picked up a small number of times. The chain employs TRBV7-9 and TRBJ2-7; D uncertain. This CDR3 region has 12 residues. Between the trimmed V and J ends, which lost 5 bases and 4 bases, there was a span of 9 bases. Germline V lookup: CDR1 SEHNR, CDR2 FQNEAQ (reference sequence). The DNA for the CDR3 is TGTGCCAGCAGCCCCATCTTGTACGAGCAGTACTTC. It encodes CASSPILYEQYF.

V gene TRBV28 combines with J gene TRBJ2-3; D may match TRBD1 or TRBD2 (6 bases each). This CDR3 is 16 amino acids long. Trimming removed 6 bases at V and 4 bases at J, with 20 bases between. Per germline, CDR1 MDHEN and CDR2 SYDVKM. The CDR3 DNA reads as TGTGCCAGCAGCCCTCGAGGGGGATCGGGAGCAGATACGCAGTATTTT. Translated: CASSPRGGSGADTQYF.

This clonotype occurred many times. This chain connects TRBV20-1 to TRBJ1-1; TRBD1 might be the D (5 bases). The CDR3 has 13 amino acids. Trimming took 6 bases from V and 5 from J, leaving 16 bases between them. The germline V gene has CDR1 DFQATT and CDR2 SNEGSKA (reference sequence). CDR3 nucleotide sequence: TGCAGTGCCGCGTGGGGGGGAGGTACTGAAGCTTTCTTT. Translating it yields CSAAWGGGTEAFF.

This clonotype was observed a few times. This chain joins TRBV7-9 and TRBJ2-3; the match to TRBD1 covers 8 bases. There are 14 residues in the CDR3. The V and J ends lost 5 bases and 6 bases, in that order; junction bases with no gene match: 7. Germline lookup yields CDR1 SEHNR and CDR2 FQNEAQ (reference sequence). The chain's CDR3 is CASSPRDRFDTQYF. The CDR3 DNA is TGTGCCAGCAGCCCCAGGGACAGGTTTGATACGCAGTATTTT.

The V call is TRBV7-9, the J call TRBJ1-5; no reliable D call. The CDR3 is 14 amino acids. The V gene lost 4 bases and the J gene lost 0 bases, with 7 bases spanning the gap. Per germline, CDR1 SEHNR and CDR2 FQNEAQ (reference sequence). The CDR3 DNA follows: TGTGCCAGCAGCTCGTTGGTTAGCAATCAGCCCCAGCATTTT. This sequence encodes CASSSLVSNQPQHF.

The chain employs TRBV5-1 and TRBJ2-7, with 8 nucleotides matching TRBD1. CDR3 length: 15 amino acids. V trimming: 3 bases; J trimming: 3 bases; junction bases outside the gene matches: 8. The V gene's germline CDR1 is SGHRS and CDR2 YFSETQ. In nucleotides, the CDR3 is TGCGCCAGCAGCTCCCACTTACAGGGGGGCTACGAGCAGTACTTC. Its translation is CASSSHLQGGYEQYF.

The genes are TRBV20-1 and TRBJ1-4; D gene ambiguous. Germline loops: CDR1 DFQATT, CDR2 SNEGSKA (reference sequence). The CDR3 loop spans 17 amino acids. The V end lost 3 bases, the J end lost 3 bases, and 20 bases lay between the germline ends. CDR3 amino acids: CSARESIRSAANEKLFF. The CDR3 DNA sequence: TGCAGTGCTAGGGAGTCGATAAGATCCGCGGCTAATGAAAAACTGTTTTTT.

This clonotype has only a few counts. The chain joins TRBV5-5 to TRBJ1-5; TRBD1 is a possible D gene (5 bases). The CDR3 loop spans 15 amino acids. V was clipped by 0 bases and J by 2 bases, with 9 bases between them. The germline gives CDR1 SGHKS, CDR2 YYEKEE (reference sequence). CDR3 loop: CASSLGMTGNQPQHF. The CDR3 DNA reads TGTGCCAGCAGCTTGGGGATGACAGGCAATCAGCCCCAGCATTTT.

The rearrangement joins TRBV6-1 to TRBJ1-4; 9 bases align to TRBD1. Trimming took 5 bases from V and 6 from J; bases not matched to a gene: 4. The V gene's germline CDR1 is MNHNS and CDR2 SASEGT. This CDR3 contains 14 residues. CDR3 coding DNA: TGTGCCAGCAGTCGACAGGGGGGGGATGAAAAACTGTTTTTT. Translation: CASSRQGGDEKLFF.

The chain combines TRBV5-1 with TRBJ2-7, with D possibly matching TRBD1 (6 bases). Per germline, CDR1 SGHRS and CDR2 YFSETQ. Between the trimmed V and J ends, which lost 4 bases and 5 bases, there was a span of 10 bases. The CDR3 loop spans 12 amino acids. The CDR3 DNA follows: TGCGCCAGCAGCAGTTACAGGGACGAGCAGTACTTC. Translating it yields CASSSYRDEQYF.